This TCR beta chain emerged from a study of molecular identifiers for immune sequencing clone quantification. Naive CD8 libraries were made from 20,000 to 1,000,000 sorted cells, and they used 10%, 30% or 50% RNA. The authors sorted naive CD8 T cells as CD8+CD4-CCR7+CD45RA+. The bulk TCR libraries were made with methods described before and with listed TCR primers. TCRdb called the PCR reads again in MiXCR, with one record for every CDR3 protein. Of 88,000 or so distinct CDR3 sequences in the sample, about 21% were seen once. The material sequenced was naive CD8+ T cells from blood, with Jurkat cell RNA spiked in. The subset here: FACS-sorted CD8+CD4-CCR7+CD45RA+ naive T cells. This TCR was sampled from a human donor in good health. Some libraries in this study had Jurkat cell RNA spiked in.

CDR3 nucleotide sequence: TGTGCCAGCAGCCGGGCGGGGGGCGCCGGAAACACCATATATTTT. Translating it yields CASSRAGGAGNTIYF. The chain is built from TRBV9 and TRBJ1-3, with D possibly TRBD1 on 6 matching bases. Germline V lookup: CDR1 SGDLS, CDR2 YYNGEE. CDR3 length: 15 amino acids. V was clipped by 4 bases and J by 4 bases, with 15 bases between them.